Listed below are T cell receptor beta chains from one sample, sequenced in a study of T cells in localized non-small cell lung cancer. Assay: immunoSEQ multiplex PCR; the TCRdb copy retains only in-frame clones and omits some. The sample records 65,000 to 95,000 clones, roughly 75% being singletons. Sequenced here: PBMCs, sampled before any cancer treatment. These receptors all come from a man aged 35-69 years with stage II squamous cell lung carcinoma. The CDR3 runs from the conserved cysteine through the conserved F or W. Each record gives: D gene, J gene, clone size, V gene, CDR3 DNA, CDR3 protein. A D gene is named only where the DNA matches it firmly. The size of a clone is reported for some rows only, either as once, few or many, or as a class for expanded clones.

d_gene: NA
j_gene: TRBJ2-1
abundance: NA
v_gene: TRBV11-2
CDR3nt: TGTGCCAGCAGCTTTCAGGGGGGCGAGCAGTTCTTC
CDR3aa: CASSFQGGEQFF

d_gene: NA
j_gene: TRBJ2-1
abundance: once
v_gene: TRBV7-2
CDR3nt: TGTGCCAGCAGCTCGGGACTCCTAACCTACAATGAGCAGTTCTTC
CDR3aa: CASSSGLLTYNEQFF

d_gene: TRBD1
j_gene: TRBJ2-2
abundance: NA
v_gene: TRBV6-5
CDR3nt: TGTGCCAGCAGCACCGGGACAGTGAACACCGGGGAGCTGTTTTTT
CDR3aa: CASSTGTVNTGELFF

d_gene: TRBD2
j_gene: TRBJ2-7
abundance: NA
v_gene: TRBV7-9
CDR3nt: TGTGCCAGCAGCCCCTCGGCTAGCGGCTCCTACGAGCAGTACTTC
CDR3aa: CASSPSASGSYEQYF

d_gene: NA
j_gene: TRBJ2-7
abundance: NA
v_gene: TRBV6-6
CDR3nt: TGTGCCAGCAGTCCGACGGACACCTACGAGCAGTACTTC
CDR3aa: CASSPTDTYEQYF

d_gene: NA
j_gene: TRBJ2-2
abundance: NA
v_gene: TRBV19
CDR3nt: TGTGCCAGTAGTATATCCCCCGGGGAGCTGTTTTTT
CDR3aa: CASSISPGELFF

d_gene: TRBD2
j_gene: TRBJ2-1
abundance: NA
v_gene: TRBV15
CDR3nt: TGTGCCACCAGCAGAGATGAGACTAGCGGGAGAAATGAGCAGTTCTTC
CDR3aa: CATSRDETSGRNEQFF

d_gene: NA
j_gene: TRBJ2-2
abundance: NA
v_gene: TRBV15
CDR3nt: TGTGCCACCAGCAGAGTAACGTACACCGGGGAGCTGTTTTTT
CDR3aa: CATSRVTYTGELFF

d_gene: NA
j_gene: TRBJ2-7
abundance: NA
v_gene: TRBV4-1
CDR3nt: TGCGCCAGCAGCCAAGAAAGGTTAGGCGAGCAGTACTTC
CDR3aa: CASSQERLGEQYF

d_gene: NA
j_gene: TRBJ2-1
abundance: NA
v_gene: TRBV11-2
CDR3nt: TGTGCCAGCAGCTTAGGTTTCAGTGCTGAGCAGTTCTTC
CDR3aa: CASSLGFSAEQFF

d_gene: NA
j_gene: TRBJ1-1
abundance: NA
v_gene: TRBV4-2
CDR3nt: TGTGCCAGCAGCCAAGATCTCCAGGGTGACACTGAAGCTTTCTTT
CDR3aa: CASSQDLQGDTEAFF

d_gene: NA
j_gene: TRBJ1-6
abundance: few
v_gene: TRBV5-6
CDR3nt: TGTGCCAGCAGCCCCGGACACGTCGACGGTTCACCCCTCCACTTT
CDR3aa: CASSPGHVDGSPLHF

d_gene: TRBD1
j_gene: TRBJ1-1
abundance: NA
v_gene: TRBV19
CDR3nt: TGTGCCAGTAGTCTCCGGGACAGGCTGAACACTGAAGCTTTCTTT
CDR3aa: CASSLRDRLNTEAFF

d_gene: TRBD1
j_gene: TRBJ2-1
abundance: medium-sized
v_gene: TRBV9
CDR3nt: TGTGCCAGCAGCGGCGGTACGGGACAGGGGGACAATGAGCAGTTCTTC
CDR3aa: CASSGGTGQGDNEQFF

d_gene: NA
j_gene: TRBJ2-7
abundance: once
v_gene: TRBV6-1
CDR3nt: TGTGCCAGCAGCCCCCGGACGCCTCCCTACGAGCAGTACTTC
CDR3aa: CASSPRTPPYEQYF

d_gene: NA
j_gene: TRBJ2-1
abundance: NA
v_gene: TRBV5-4
CDR3nt: TGTGCCAGCAGCTCCGACATTTACAATGAGCAGTTCTTC
CDR3aa: CASSSDIYNEQFF

d_gene: TRBD1
j_gene: TRBJ1-6
abundance: NA
v_gene: TRBV2
CDR3nt: TGTGCCAGCAAAGGACAGGGAAATTCACCCCTCCACTTT
CDR3aa: CASKGQGNSPLHF

d_gene: TRBD1
j_gene: TRBJ2-1
abundance: NA
v_gene: TRBV7-2
CDR3nt: TGTGCCAGCAGCTCCTCAGGGGGATCTGAGCAGTTCTTC
CDR3aa: CASSSSGGSEQFF

d_gene: NA
j_gene: TRBJ1-5
abundance: NA
v_gene: TRBV19
CDR3nt: TGTGCCAGTAGTATGAGCAAGGACAGTTATCAGCCCCAGCATTTT
CDR3aa: CASSMSKDSYQPQHF

d_gene: NA
j_gene: TRBJ2-2
abundance: NA
v_gene: TRBV6-6
CDR3nt: TGTGCCAGCAGTTACGAAGCGATGAACACCGGGGAGCTGTTTTTT
CDR3aa: CASSYEAMNTGELFF

d_gene: NA
j_gene: TRBJ2-2
abundance: NA
v_gene: TRBV5-1
CDR3nt: TGCGCCAGCAGCCCCGGCAGGGGATCCGACACCGGGGAGCTGTTTTTT
CDR3aa: CASSPGRGSDTGELFF

d_gene: NA
j_gene: TRBJ2-7
abundance: NA
v_gene: TRBV7-6
CDR3nt: TGTGCCAGCAGCTTAGCAACTGACGAGCAGTACTTC
CDR3aa: CASSLATDEQYF

d_gene: NA
j_gene: TRBJ2-2
abundance: NA
v_gene: TRBV27
CDR3nt: TGTGCCAGCAGTAGAAGGGACTTCTCAATGGCCGGGGAGCTGTTTTTT
CDR3aa: CASSRRDFSMAGELFF

d_gene: NA
j_gene: TRBJ2-7
abundance: NA
v_gene: TRBV7-8
CDR3nt: TGTGCCAGCAGCTTGGACTCCTCCTACGAGCGGTACTTC
CDR3aa: CASSLDSSYERYF

d_gene: NA
j_gene: TRBJ1-5
abundance: few
v_gene: TRBV28
CDR3nt: TGTGCCAGCAAGAAATGGGGCCTGGAGGGCGGCAATCAGCCCCAGCATTTT
CDR3aa: CASKKWGLEGGNQPQHF

d_gene: NA
j_gene: TRBJ2-2
abundance: once
v_gene: TRBV6-1
CDR3nt: TGTGCCAGCAGTGCCCCGGTCGCGGGAAACGGGGAGCTGTTTTTT
CDR3aa: CASSAPVAGNGELFF

d_gene: NA
j_gene: TRBJ1-3
abundance: NA
v_gene: TRBV2
CDR3nt: TGTGCCAGCAGTGATAGGCGAGACTCTGGAAACACCATATATTTT
CDR3aa: CASSDRRDSGNTIYF

d_gene: NA
j_gene: TRBJ1-4
abundance: NA
v_gene: TRBV28
CDR3nt: TGTGCCAGCAGTTTTCAGATTAATGAAAAACTGTTTTTT
CDR3aa: CASSFQINEKLFF

d_gene: NA
j_gene: TRBJ1-3
abundance: NA
v_gene: TRBV19
CDR3nt: TGTGCCAGTAGTATTGCCGTTTGGACGGAAGGAAACACCATATATTTT
CDR3aa: CASSIAVWTEGNTIYF

d_gene: NA
j_gene: TRBJ1-2
abundance: NA
v_gene: TRBV19
CDR3nt: TGTGCCAGTAGTGCCGGGACAAGGTTTGGCTACACCTTC
CDR3aa: CASSAGTRFGYTF

d_gene: NA
j_gene: TRBJ2-7
abundance: NA
v_gene: TRBV2
CDR3nt: TGTGCCAGCAGTGTTTACGAGCAGTACTTC
CDR3aa: CASSVYEQYF

d_gene: NA
j_gene: TRBJ1-2
abundance: NA
v_gene: TRBV5-5
CDR3nt: TGTGCCAGCAGCAGGGCCGTGGGCGGCTACACCTTC
CDR3aa: CASSRAVGGYTF

d_gene: TRBD1
j_gene: TRBJ2-5
abundance: NA
v_gene: TRBV27
CDR3nt: TGTGCCAGCAGTTTAGGATGGACAGGGGGAAGAGAGACCCAGTACTTC
CDR3aa: CASSLGWTGGRETQYF

d_gene: NA
j_gene: TRBJ2-6
abundance: NA
v_gene: TRBV2
CDR3nt: TGTGCCAGCAGTGAACGTTCTGGGGCCAACGTCCTGACTTTC
CDR3aa: CASSERSGANVLTF

d_gene: NA
j_gene: TRBJ1-2
abundance: NA
v_gene: TRBV5-1
CDR3nt: TGCGCCAGCAGTTTAGGGGGGGCCGATGGCTACACCTTC
CDR3aa: CASSLGGADGYTF

d_gene: TRBD2
j_gene: TRBJ2-5
abundance: NA
v_gene: TRBV6-5
CDR3nt: TGTGCCAGCAGTTACTCCGGGACTAGCGGACAAGAGACCCAGTACTTC
CDR3aa: CASSYSGTSGQETQYF

d_gene: NA
j_gene: TRBJ2-2
abundance: NA
v_gene: TRBV5-8
CDR3nt: TGTGCCAGCAGCTTTGGCCCGAACACCGGGGAGCTGTTTTTT
CDR3aa: CASSFGPNTGELFF

d_gene: TRBD2
j_gene: TRBJ2-5
abundance: NA
v_gene: TRBV11-2
CDR3nt: TGTGCCAGCAGCTCCCCAACTAGCGGGAGGGCCCCCATCCAAGAGACCCAGTACTTC
CDR3aa: CASSSPTSGRAPIQETQYF

d_gene: TRBD2
j_gene: TRBJ2-1
abundance: NA
v_gene: TRBV18
CDR3nt: TGTGCCAGCTCACCACCGGGAGCGGGGGGGACCTACAATGAGCAGTTCTTC
CDR3aa: CASSPPGAGGTYNEQFF

d_gene: NA
j_gene: TRBJ2-3
abundance: NA
v_gene: TRBV29-1
CDR3nt: TGCAGCGTTGTAGGGGCGACAGATACGCAGTATTTT
CDR3aa: CSVVGATDTQYF

d_gene: NA
j_gene: TRBJ2-7
abundance: NA
v_gene: TRBV7-8
CDR3nt: TGTGCCAGCAGCTATGACACAGGATCCTACGAGCAGTACTTC
CDR3aa: CASSYDTGSYEQYF

d_gene: NA
j_gene: TRBJ2-6
abundance: NA
v_gene: TRBV14
CDR3nt: TGTGCCAGCAGCCAGGGCGGATTCTCTGGGGCCAACGTCCTGACTTTC
CDR3aa: CASSQGGFSGANVLTF

d_gene: NA
j_gene: TRBJ1-4
abundance: NA
v_gene: TRBV6-1
CDR3nt: TGTGCCAGCAACGGGACTCCTAATGAAAAACTGTTTTTT
CDR3aa: CASNGTPNEKLFF

d_gene: NA
j_gene: TRBJ2-5
abundance: NA
v_gene: TRBV5-1
CDR3nt: TGCGCCAGCACTTTTGAGGGGCAGAAAGAGACCCAGTACTTC
CDR3aa: CASTFEGQKETQYF

d_gene: NA
j_gene: TRBJ1-3
abundance: NA
v_gene: TRBV7-9
CDR3nt: TGTGCCAGCAGCCCCGCCGGGCCAGGAAACACCATATATTTT
CDR3aa: CASSPAGPGNTIYF

d_gene: NA
j_gene: TRBJ1-4
abundance: NA
v_gene: TRBV30
CDR3nt: TGTGCCTGGAGTACAGGGATTTCAAATAGGGGAAAACTGTTTTTT
CDR3aa: CAWSTGISNRGKLFF

d_gene: NA
j_gene: TRBJ1-1
abundance: few
v_gene: TRBV6-1
CDR3nt: TGTGCCAGCAGTGAATCGGGGGGTATCACTGAAGCTTTCTTT
CDR3aa: CASSESGGITEAFF

d_gene: TRBD2
j_gene: TRBJ2-7
abundance: NA
v_gene: TRBV7-9
CDR3nt: TGTGCCAGCAGCTTAGCCGGGACTAGGCCTTCCGAGCAGTACTTC
CDR3aa: CASSLAGTRPSEQYF

d_gene: NA
j_gene: TRBJ2-1
abundance: NA
v_gene: TRBV7-9
CDR3nt: TGTGCCAGCAGCTTAAGTCCTGAGCAGTTCTTC
CDR3aa: CASSLSPEQFF

d_gene: NA
j_gene: TRBJ2-7
abundance: NA
v_gene: TRBV7-8
CDR3nt: TGTGCCAGCAGCTTAATGGACAGCAGCTCCTACGAGCAGTACTTC
CDR3aa: CASSLMDSSSYEQYF

d_gene: TRBD2
j_gene: TRBJ2-7
abundance: NA
v_gene: TRBV7-2
CDR3nt: TGTGCCAGCAGCTCTTTTAGCGGGAGGATATACGAGCAGTACTTC
CDR3aa: CASSSFSGRIYEQYF

d_gene: NA
j_gene: TRBJ2-2
abundance: NA
v_gene: TRBV2
CDR3nt: TGTGCCAGCAGTCGGAGGGGCGGGGTGAATACCGGGGAGCTGTTTTTT
CDR3aa: CASSRRGGVNTGELFF

d_gene: NA
j_gene: TRBJ2-7
abundance: NA
v_gene: TRBV6-5
CDR3nt: TGTGCCAGCAGTTACGCGCAGGGCAGAATCTACGAGCAGTACTTC
CDR3aa: CASSYAQGRIYEQYF

d_gene: NA
j_gene: TRBJ1-1
abundance: NA
v_gene: TRBV30
CDR3nt: TGTGCCTGGAGTGCACCCTCCCCTGAAGCTTTCTTT
CDR3aa: CAWSAPSPEAFF

d_gene: NA
j_gene: TRBJ2-1
abundance: NA
v_gene: TRBV13
CDR3nt: TGTGCCAGCAGCTTAGTTGCGGACTACAATGAGCAGTTCTTC
CDR3aa: CASSLVADYNEQFF